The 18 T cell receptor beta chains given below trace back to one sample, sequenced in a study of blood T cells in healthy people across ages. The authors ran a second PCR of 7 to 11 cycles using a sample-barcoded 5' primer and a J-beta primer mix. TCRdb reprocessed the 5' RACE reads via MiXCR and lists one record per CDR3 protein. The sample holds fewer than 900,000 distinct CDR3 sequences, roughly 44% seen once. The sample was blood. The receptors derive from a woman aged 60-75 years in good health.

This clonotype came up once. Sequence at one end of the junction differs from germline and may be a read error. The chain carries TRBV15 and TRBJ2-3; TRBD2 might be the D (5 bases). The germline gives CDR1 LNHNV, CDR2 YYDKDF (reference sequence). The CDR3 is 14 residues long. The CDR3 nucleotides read TGTGCCACCAGCAGAGATCAGCGGCCAGATGCGCAGTATTTT. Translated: CATSRDQRPDAQYF.

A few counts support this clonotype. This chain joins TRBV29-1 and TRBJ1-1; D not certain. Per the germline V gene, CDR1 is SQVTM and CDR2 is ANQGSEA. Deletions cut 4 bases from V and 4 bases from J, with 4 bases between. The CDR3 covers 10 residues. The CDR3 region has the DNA TGCAGCGTTGCGGGCACTGAAGCTTTCTTT. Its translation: CSVAGTEAFF.

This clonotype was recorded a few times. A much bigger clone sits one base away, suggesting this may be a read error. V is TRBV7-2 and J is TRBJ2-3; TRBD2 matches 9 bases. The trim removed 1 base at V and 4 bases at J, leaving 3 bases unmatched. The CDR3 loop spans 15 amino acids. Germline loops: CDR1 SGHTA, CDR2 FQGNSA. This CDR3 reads CASSLDSGGADTQYF. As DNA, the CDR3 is TGTGCCAGCAGCTTAGATAGCGGGGGCGCAGATACGCAGTATTTT.

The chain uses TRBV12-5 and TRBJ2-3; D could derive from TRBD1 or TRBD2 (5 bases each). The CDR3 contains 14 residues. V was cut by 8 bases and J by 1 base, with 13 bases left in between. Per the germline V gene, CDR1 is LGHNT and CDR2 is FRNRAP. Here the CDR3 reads CASTPLGGTDTQYF. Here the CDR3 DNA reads TGTGCTAGTACCCCCTTGGGGGGCACAGATACGCAGTATTTT.

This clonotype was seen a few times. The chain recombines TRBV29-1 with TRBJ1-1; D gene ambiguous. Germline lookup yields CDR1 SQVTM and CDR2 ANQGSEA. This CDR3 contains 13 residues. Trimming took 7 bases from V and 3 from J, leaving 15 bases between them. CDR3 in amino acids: CSACYRADTEAFF. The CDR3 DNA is TGCAGCGCTTGTTACAGAGCAGACACTGAAGCTTTCTTT.

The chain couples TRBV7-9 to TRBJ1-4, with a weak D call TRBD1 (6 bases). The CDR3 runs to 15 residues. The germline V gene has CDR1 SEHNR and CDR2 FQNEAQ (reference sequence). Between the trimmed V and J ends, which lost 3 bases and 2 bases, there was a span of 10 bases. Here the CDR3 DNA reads TGTGCCAGCAGCTTCCAGGGGTTCACTAATGAAAAACTGTTTTTT. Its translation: CASSFQGFTNEKLFF.

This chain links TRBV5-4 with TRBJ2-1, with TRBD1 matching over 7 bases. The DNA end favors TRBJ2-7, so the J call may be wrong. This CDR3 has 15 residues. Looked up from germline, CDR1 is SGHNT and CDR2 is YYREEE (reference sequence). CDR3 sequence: CASSFETGSYNEQYF. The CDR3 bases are TGTGCCAGCAGCTTTGAGACAGGGTCCTACAATGAGCAGTACTTC.

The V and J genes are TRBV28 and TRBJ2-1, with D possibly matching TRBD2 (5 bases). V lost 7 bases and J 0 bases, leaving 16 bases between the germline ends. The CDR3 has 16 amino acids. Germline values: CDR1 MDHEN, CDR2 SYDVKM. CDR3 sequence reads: CASTRAGTSSYNEQFF. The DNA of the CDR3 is TGTGCCAGCACCCGTGCGGGTACTAGCTCCTACAATGAGCAGTTCTTC.

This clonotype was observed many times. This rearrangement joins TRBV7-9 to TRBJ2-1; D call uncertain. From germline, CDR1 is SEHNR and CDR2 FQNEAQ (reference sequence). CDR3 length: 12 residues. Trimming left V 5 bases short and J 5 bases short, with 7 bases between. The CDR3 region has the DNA TGTGCCAGCAGCCTCATAAACAATGAGCAGTTCTTC. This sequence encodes CASSLINNEQFF.

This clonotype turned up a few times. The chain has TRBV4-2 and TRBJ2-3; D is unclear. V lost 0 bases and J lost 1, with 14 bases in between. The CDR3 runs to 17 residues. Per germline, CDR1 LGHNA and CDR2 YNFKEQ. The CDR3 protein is CASSQDPRSVGTDTQYF. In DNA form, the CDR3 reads TGTGCCAGCAGCCAAGATCCGAGGTCTGTGGGCACAGATACGCAGTATTTT.

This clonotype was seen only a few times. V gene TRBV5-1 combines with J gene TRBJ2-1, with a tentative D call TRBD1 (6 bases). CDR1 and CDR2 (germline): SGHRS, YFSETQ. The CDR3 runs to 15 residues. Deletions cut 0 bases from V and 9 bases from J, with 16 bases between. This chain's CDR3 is CASSLASGDVSEQFF. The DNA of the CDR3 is TGCGCCAGCAGCTTGGCTTCAGGGGATGTGAGTGAGCAGTTCTTC.

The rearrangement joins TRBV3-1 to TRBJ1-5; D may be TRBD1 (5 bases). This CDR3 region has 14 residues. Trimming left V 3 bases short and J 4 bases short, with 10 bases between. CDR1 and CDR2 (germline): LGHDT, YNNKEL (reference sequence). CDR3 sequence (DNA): TGTGCCAGCAGCCAGCGGGGGGAGAATCAGCCCCAGCATTTT. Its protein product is CASSQRGENQPQHF.

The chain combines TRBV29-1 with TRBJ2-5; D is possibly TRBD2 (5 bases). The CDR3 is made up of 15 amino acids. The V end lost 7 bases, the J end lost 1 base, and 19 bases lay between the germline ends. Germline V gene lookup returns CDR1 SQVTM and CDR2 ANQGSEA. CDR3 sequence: CSAHGISRGQETQYF. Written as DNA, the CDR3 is TGCAGCGCCCATGGGATTTCCCGGGGCCAAGAGACCCAGTACTTC.

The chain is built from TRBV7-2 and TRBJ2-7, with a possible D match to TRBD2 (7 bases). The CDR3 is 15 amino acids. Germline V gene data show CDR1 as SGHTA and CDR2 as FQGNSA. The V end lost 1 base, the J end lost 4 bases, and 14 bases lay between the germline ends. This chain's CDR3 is CASSLVGGDTYEQYF. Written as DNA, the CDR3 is TGTGCCAGCAGCTTAGTAGGGGGGGATACATACGAGCAGTACTTC.

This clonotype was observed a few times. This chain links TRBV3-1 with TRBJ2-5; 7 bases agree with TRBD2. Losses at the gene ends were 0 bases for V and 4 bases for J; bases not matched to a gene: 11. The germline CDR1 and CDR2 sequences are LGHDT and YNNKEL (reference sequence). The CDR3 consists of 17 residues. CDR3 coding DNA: TGTGCCAGCAGCCAAGATTGGGGGGGTTCAACCCGAGAGACCCAGTACTTC. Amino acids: CASSQDWGGSTRETQYF.

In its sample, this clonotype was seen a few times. CDR3 in amino acids: CASSPRGGGFEQFF. The CDR3 bases are TGTGCCAGCAGTCCCCGAGGAGGGGGATTCGAGCAGTTCTTC. The chain employs TRBV28 and TRBJ2-1; D possibly uses TRBD1 or TRBD2 (6 bases each). Germline V gene sequence: CDR1 MDHEN, CDR2 SYDVKM. CDR3 length equals 14 residues. V lost 5 bases to trimming and J lost 10 bases, with 18 bases between them.

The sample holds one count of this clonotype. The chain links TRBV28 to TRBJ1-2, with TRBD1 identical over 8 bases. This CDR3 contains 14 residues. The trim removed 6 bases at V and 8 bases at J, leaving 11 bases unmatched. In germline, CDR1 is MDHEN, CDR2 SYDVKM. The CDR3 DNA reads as TGTGCCAGCAGCAGACAGGGGAAGTACGACGGCTACACCTTC. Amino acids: CASSRQGKYDGYTF.

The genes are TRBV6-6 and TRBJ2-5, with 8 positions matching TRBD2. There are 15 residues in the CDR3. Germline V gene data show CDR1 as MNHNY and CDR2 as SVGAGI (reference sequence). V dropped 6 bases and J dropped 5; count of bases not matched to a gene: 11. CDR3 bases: TGTGCCAGCAGCCGGGCCGCGGGAGGTTCGGAGACCCAGTACTTC. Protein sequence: CASSRAAGGSETQYF.